Below, 30 T cell receptor beta chains from the same sample are listed, as sequenced in a study of type 1 regulatory T cells. TCRdb reprocessed the reads with MiXCR, giving one entry per CDR3 protein. This sample has about 69,000 distinct CDR3 sequences, with 20% found just once. No antigens are known for them. The study's findings and limits: Compared with non-Tr1 cells, Tr1 cells showed a narrower TCR repertoire.

The material sequenced was cultured type 1 regulatory T (Tr1) cells, either the whole culture or a sorted fraction (not recorded which). These receptor sequences come from a human donor in good health.

This clonotype was seen ten or more times. The chain joins TRBV7-2 to TRBJ2-3, with a possible D match to TRBD2 (5 bases). Between the trimmed V and J ends, which lost 10 bases and 0 bases, there was a span of 14 bases. Germline assignment: CDR1 SGHTA and CDR2 FQGNSA. CDR3 size: 14 residues. For the CDR3, the DNA is TGTGCCACGGCAAGGACTTCTAGCACAGATACGCAGTATTTT. As protein: CATARTSSTDTQYF.

The sample holds a few counts of this clonotype. The chain carries TRBV7-9 and TRBJ2-7; D is undetermined. Germline V lookup: CDR1 SEHNR, CDR2 FQNEAQ (reference sequence). V was cut by 1 base and J by 6 bases, with 10 bases left in between. The CDR3 loop spans 13 amino acids. CDR3 in amino acids: CASSLEVLREQYF. The CDR3 DNA reads TGTGCCAGCAGCTTAGAGGTCTTACGCGAGCAGTACTTC.

Only a few counts were recorded for this clonotype. The J gene is TRBJ2-1, the V gene TRBV7-2; D is undetermined. The CDR3 runs to 13 residues. Deletions cut 5 bases from V and 5 bases from J, with 10 bases between. Germline CDR1 SGHTA, CDR2 FQGNSA. For the CDR3, the DNA is TGTGCCAGCAGCCACGACACCGACAATGAGCAGTTCTTC. Encoded protein: CASSHDTDNEQFF.

The chain couples TRBV12-3 or TRBV12-4 to TRBJ2-5; D not certain. The CDR3 runs 12 residues. V lost 2 bases, J lost 4 bases, and 5 bases lay in between. CDR3 DNA sequence: TGTGCCAGCAGTTTATTGCGAGAGACCCAGTACTTC. It is translated as CASSLLRETQYF.

This chain joins TRBV9 and TRBJ2-7; TRBD2 agrees at 10 bases. Per germline, CDR1 SGDLS and CDR2 YYNGEE. With V trimmed by 4 bases and J by 4 bases, 5 bases remained unmatched. There are 14 residues in the CDR3. Written as DNA, the CDR3 is TGTGCCAGCAGCCCTGGACTAGCGGAATACGAGCAGTACTTC. Residues: CASSPGLAEYEQYF.

This clonotype came up a few times. The V gene is TRBV5-1, the J gene TRBJ2-1; D could derive from TRBD1 or TRBD2 (5 bases each). Per the germline V gene, CDR1 is SGHRS and CDR2 is YFSETQ. The germline V and J ends were trimmed by 0 bases and 6 bases, with 19 bases remaining between them. The CDR3 totals 17 residues. DNA for the CDR3: TGCGCCAGCAGCTTGGCCCCTGGGCAGGGACGGTCCAATGAGCAGTTCTTC. This codes for CASSLAPGQGRSNEQFF.

This clonotype was recorded a few times. V is TRBV7-3 and J is TRBJ2-3; 11 nucleotides align to TRBD2. The CDR3 runs to 15 residues. The V gene's germline CDR1 is SGHTA and CDR2 FQGTGA. Losses at the gene ends were 4 bases for V and 3 bases for J; bases not matched to a gene: 3. In DNA, the CDR3 is TGTGCCAGCAGCTCGAGACTAGCGGGGACAGATACGCAGTATTTT. Its translation: CASSSRLAGTDTQYF.

This clonotype was observed at least ten times. The V gene is TRBV20-1, the J gene TRBJ2-1; 10 bases are a match to TRBD2. Germline CDR1 is DFQATT and CDR2 is SNEGSKA (reference sequence). V lost 5 bases, J lost 0 bases, and 10 bases stayed unmatched. The CDR3 covers 17 residues. The DNA of the CDR3 is TGCAGTGCTGGTGGGACTAGCGACAGGAGCTCCTACAATGAGCAGTTCTTC. Its translation is CSAGGTSDRSSYNEQFF.

The chain carries TRBV7-2 and TRBJ1-3; D unclear. The V and J ends lost 2 bases and 0 bases respectively, with 8 bases between them. This CDR3 has 15 amino acids. Germline V gives CDR1 SGHTA, CDR2 FQGNSA. CDR3 in DNA: TGTGCCAGCAGCTTAATCTTTGGCTCTGGAAACACCATATATTTT. It yields the protein CASSLIFGSGNTIYF.

V gene TRBV10-3 combines with J gene TRBJ2-7, with 8 positions matching TRBD2. Germline loops: CDR1 ENHRY, CDR2 SYGVKD. The CDR3 has 13 amino acids. V lost 4 bases, J lost 9 bases, and 8 bases stayed unmatched. The CDR3 sequence: CAISGAGDQRQYF. CDR3 DNA: TGTGCCATCAGTGGAGCGGGAGACCAACGGCAGTACTTC.

About this clonotype itself: One end of the junction fails to match germline, which may point to a read error. In DNA form, the CDR3 reads TGTGCTAGCAGCCCAGGACAGGGGGAAGTGGACGAGCAGTACTTC. As protein: CASSPGQGEVDEQYF. V and J are TRBV7-7 and TRBJ2-7, with TRBD1 identical over 10 bases. CDR1 is SSHAT, CDR2 FNYEAQ, per germline (reference sequence). This CDR3 region has 15 residues.

This clonotype was detected many times. V usage is TRBV5-1 and J usage is TRBJ2-1; D call uncertain. Germline values: CDR1 SGHRS, CDR2 YFSETQ. The CDR3 has 13 residues. Trimming shortened V by 5 bases and J by 1 base, and 7 bases separated the two germline ends. The CDR3 protein is CASSRASYNEQFF. The DNA of the CDR3 is TGCGCCAGCAGTAGAGCTTCCTACAATGAGCAGTTCTTC.

This clonotype has only one observation. This chain links TRBV29-1 with TRBJ2-5; maybe TRBD2 (5 bases). The CDR3 extends over 11 amino acids. V dropped 7 bases and J dropped 5 bases, with 11 bases sitting between them. CDR1 and CDR2 (germline): SQVTM, ANQGSEA. DNA for the CDR3: TGCAGCGATAGAACTAGGGAGACCCAGTACTTC. It translates to CSDRTRETQYF.

The chain recombines TRBV25-1 with TRBJ2-7; D gene uncertain. The CDR3 is 15 amino acids. From germline, CDR1 is MGHDK and CDR2 SYGVNS. V was shortened by 5 bases and J by 4 bases, with 18 bases between the two germline ends. CDR3 in amino acids: CASSSQGNSQYEQYF. The CDR3 nucleotides read TGTGCCAGCAGTTCCCAAGGCAACAGCCAGTACGAGCAGTACTTC.

This clonotype was picked up many times. J is TRBJ1-5 and V is TRBV24-1; possible D gene TRBD1, 6 bases. Trimming cost V 7 bases and J 0 bases, with 9 bases left between them. Germline assignment: CDR1 KGHDR and CDR2 SFDVKD. The CDR3 is 14 residues long. The CDR3 DNA reads TGTGCCACCAGGAGGACAGTTAGCAATCAGCCCCAGCATTTT. This translates into CATRRTVSNQPQHF.

This clonotype was counted only a few times. The chain couples TRBV7-2 to TRBJ2-3; D might be TRBD1 or TRBD2, each matching 5 bases. The CDR3 has 17 residues. The germline gives CDR1 SGHTA, CDR2 FQGNSA. V was clipped by 1 base and J by 5 bases, with 19 bases between them. CDR3 sequence: CASSLVGTPNLGDTQYF. DNA of the CDR3: TGTGCCAGCAGCTTAGTTGGGACCCCGAATCTCGGAGATACGCAGTATTTT.

J is TRBJ2-5 and V is TRBV29-1; no reliable D call. This CDR3 spans 14 amino acids. V shed 7 bases and J shed 0 bases, with 15 bases lying between them. In germline, CDR1 is SQVTM, CDR2 ANQGSEA. This CDR3 is CSALSYRNQETQYF. CDR3 bases: TGCAGCGCCCTCTCCTACAGAAACCAAGAGACCCAGTACTTC.

This clonotype came up once. This chain connects TRBV5-1 to TRBJ2-7, with a weak D call TRBD1 (6 bases). Germline CDR1 SGHRS, CDR2 YFSETQ. The V gene lost 5 bases and the J gene lost 2 bases, with 14 bases spanning the gap. This CDR3 comprises 14 residues. CDR3 sequence (DNA): TGCGCCAGCAGAATCGGGACACTTACCTACGAGCAGTACTTC. As protein: CASRIGTLTYEQYF.

This clonotype was found a few times. The rearrangement joins TRBV7-2 to TRBJ2-5, with D possibly being TRBD1 (5 bases). This CDR3 spans 13 amino acids. CDR1 SGHTA and CDR2 FQGNSA come from the germline V gene. The V and J ends lost 4 bases and 2 bases respectively, with 8 bases between them. The CDR3 reads CASSSQVQETQYF. CDR3 nucleotide sequence: TGTGCCAGCAGCTCACAGGTTCAAGAGACCCAGTACTTC.

This clonotype was seen only once. A read error may produce the germline difference seen at one junction end. This chain uses TRBV5-1 with TRBJ2-3; 9 bases fit TRBD2. Per the germline V gene, CDR1 is SGHRS and CDR2 is YFSETQ. This CDR3 has 15 residues. The CDR3 nucleotides are TGTGCCAGCAGCATCCCGGGACTAGCAACAGATACGCAGTATTTT. Encoded protein: CASSIPGLATDTQYF.

This chain uses TRBV29-1 with TRBJ1-1; no clear D. Trimming shortened V by 3 bases and J by 5 bases, and 13 bases separated the two germline ends. The CDR3 length is 13 residues. From germline, CDR1 is SQVTM and CDR2 ANQGSEA. In nucleotides, the CDR3 is TGCAGCGTTGATGTCGGGGAAGGGACTGAAGCTTTCTTT. This translates into CSVDVGEGTEAFF.

The chain combines TRBV7-3 with TRBJ1-5; D gene unclear. CDR1 is SGHTA and CDR2 is FQGTGA in the germline V gene. The V end was cut by 0 bases, the J end by 10 bases, with 10 bases between. The CDR3 totals 13 residues. The CDR3 is CASSLTLGGPQHF. The CDR3 nucleotides are TGTGCCAGCAGCTTAACGTTAGGTGGCCCCCAGCATTTT.

This clonotype was observed a few times. The chain links TRBV7-2 to TRBJ1-4, with D possibly TRBD1 on 5 matching bases. Germline V CDR1 and CDR2: SGHTA, FQGNSA. This CDR3 region has 14 residues. Trimming cost V 1 base and J 7 bases, with 10 bases left between them. CDR3 in DNA: TGTGCCAGCAGCTTAGGGGCAGGGAGTGAAAAACTGTTTTTT. As protein: CASSLGAGSEKLFF.

V is TRBV6-6 and J is TRBJ2-7; D unresolved. Trimming cost V 1 base and J 4 bases, with 8 bases left between them. The CDR3 sequence is 13 residues long. CDR1 MNHNY and CDR2 SVGAGI come from the germline V gene (reference sequence). CDR3 sequence (DNA): TGTGCCAGCAGTTACTTTGAAGCGTACGAGCAGTACTTC. It codes for CASSYFEAYEQYF.

The chain has TRBV5-6 and TRBJ2-3, with D perhaps matching TRBD1 (5 bases). The germline CDR1 and CDR2 sequences are SGHDT and YYEEEE. The CDR3 extends over 15 amino acids. Trimming removed 1 base at V and 1 base at J, with 10 bases between. CDR3: CASSLRLGGTDTQYF. In DNA form, the CDR3 reads TGTGCCAGCAGCTTGCGTCTAGGGGGCACAGATACGCAGTATTTT.

V gene TRBV27 combines with J gene TRBJ2-5, with 7 bases identical to TRBD1. This CDR3 has 15 residues. V lost 5 bases, J lost 5 bases, and 11 bases stayed unmatched. CDR1 MNHEY and CDR2 SMNVEV come from the germline V gene (reference sequence). Written as DNA, the CDR3 is TGTGCCAGCAGTCCCCTGGGGACAGTCGGGGAGACCCAGTACTTC. Translated: CASSPLGTVGETQYF.

This clonotype was counted ten times or more. V is TRBV2 and J is TRBJ1-1; D unresolved. The CDR3 spans 13 residues. From germline, CDR1 is SNHLY and CDR2 FYNNEI. V lost 5 bases and J lost 3, with 10 bases in between. In nucleotides, the CDR3 is TGTGCCAGCAGTCTTACCCGGGACACTGAAGCTTTCTTT. Translated: CASSLTRDTEAFF.

The chain joins TRBV18 to TRBJ2-5; D unclear. Germline V gene sequence: CDR1 KGHSH, CDR2 LQKENI. CDR3 length: 12 amino acids. The ends were cut back, 3 bases at V and 4 bases at J, with 6 bases in the middle. The CDR3 loop reads CASSPLPETQYF. The CDR3 DNA follows: TGTGCCAGCTCACCTCTCCCAGAGACCCAGTACTTC.

The rearrangement uses TRBV12-3 or TRBV12-4 and TRBJ2-3; no clear D gene. The V end lost 6 bases, the J end lost 1 base, and 14 bases lay between the germline ends. The CDR3 is 15 amino acids. The CDR3 loop reads CASRDLVLGTDTQYF. Here the CDR3 DNA reads TGTGCCAGCAGGGATCTAGTTTTGGGCACAGATACGCAGTATTTT.

This clonotype turned up a few times. The J gene is TRBJ1-2, the V gene TRBV5-1; D ambiguous. The germline CDR1 and CDR2 sequences are SGHRS and YFSETQ. Trimming cost V 0 bases and J 8 bases, with 11 bases left between them. This CDR3 has 13 residues. The CDR3 region has the DNA TGCGCCAGCAGCTTGGGAGGGAAGAGGGGCTACACCTTC. Its translation: CASSLGGKRGYTF.